This T cell receptor (beta chain) was observed in a study of T cells in Graves' hyperthyroidism and ophthalmopathy. Study details: Initial diagnosis, before any treatment, was when peripheral blood was collected.

The source of the PBMCs was around 9 ml of fresh peripheral blood. This clonotype occurred a few times. What it binds is not known. Study-level points and caveats: Median prediction lead before ophthalmopathy onset was 6.5 months with the model.

V was shortened by 2 bases and J by 2 bases, with 3 bases between the two germline ends. CDR3 length: 12 amino acids. CDR1 is SEHNR and CDR2 is FQNEAQ in the germline V gene (reference sequence). Amplified TCR beta CDR3 regions derived from RNA transcripts. TCR CDR3 underwent first-round RT-PCR with the HTBI primer set. TCRdb redid the calling of the multiplex PCR reads with MiXCR, one entry per CDR3 protein. This table holds some 180,000 distinct CDR3 sequences, about 15% found once. The sequenced sample consisted of blood. This chain links TRBV7-9 with TRBJ1-2; no clear D gene. The sequence derives from a woman aged 50 to 65 with Graves' hyperthyroidism. The CDR3 nucleotides are TGTGCCAGCAGCTTAACAAACTATGGCTACACCTTC. It encodes CASSLTNYGYTF.